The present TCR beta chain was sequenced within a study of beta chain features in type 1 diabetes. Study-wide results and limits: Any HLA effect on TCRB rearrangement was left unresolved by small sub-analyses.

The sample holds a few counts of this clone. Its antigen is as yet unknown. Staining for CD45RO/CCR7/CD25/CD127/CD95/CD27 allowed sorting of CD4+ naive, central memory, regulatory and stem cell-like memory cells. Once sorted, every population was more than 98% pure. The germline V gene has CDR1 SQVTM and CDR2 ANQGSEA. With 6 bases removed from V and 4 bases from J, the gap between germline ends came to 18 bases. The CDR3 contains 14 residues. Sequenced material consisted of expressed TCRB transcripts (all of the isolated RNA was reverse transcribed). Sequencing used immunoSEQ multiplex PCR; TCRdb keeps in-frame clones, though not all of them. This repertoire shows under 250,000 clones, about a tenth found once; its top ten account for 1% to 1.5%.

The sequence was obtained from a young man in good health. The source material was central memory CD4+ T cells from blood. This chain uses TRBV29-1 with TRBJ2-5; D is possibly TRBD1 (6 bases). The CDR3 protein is CSVRPTGSGETQYF. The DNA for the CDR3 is TGCAGCGTCCGCCCCACAGGGTCGGGAGAGACCCAGTACTTC.